This is a list of T cell receptor beta chains from one sample in a study of graft-versus-host responses after intestinal transplantation. The method was immunoSEQ multiplex PCR; TCRdb's version includes in-frame clones alone and lacks a portion of them. This table holds approximately 89,000 clones, approximately 90% found once. These receptors are not linked to any known antigen. The sample consisted of unstimulated CD4+ T cells sorted from spleen or lymph node cells, taken before intestinal transplant. The receptor set was obtained from a human donor who received an intestinal transplant. The CDR3 runs from the conserved cysteine through the conserved F or W. Fields, in order: J gene, CDR3 length, clone size, V gene, D gene, CDR3 protein, CDR3 DNA. D genes are given only for firm matches. Where a row states a size, it is once, few, many or the class of an expanded clone; other rows omit it.

j_gene: TRBJ1-1
len: 15
abundance: .
v_gene: TRBV7-9
d_gene: .
CDR3aa: CASSERTGQNTEAFF
CDR3nt: TGTGCCAGCAGCGAACGGACGGGACAGAACACTGAAGCTTTCTTT

j_gene: TRBJ2-5
len: 17
abundance: .
v_gene: TRBV2
d_gene: TRBD2
CDR3aa: CASSELLLIRGGETQYF
CDR3nt: TGTGCCAGCAGTGAACTGCTTCTTATCCGGGGAGGGGAGACCCAGTACTTC

j_gene: TRBJ2-7
len: 16
abundance: .
v_gene: TRBV5-1
d_gene: TRBD2
CDR3aa: CASSFLARTSSYEQYF
CDR3nt: TGCGCCAGCAGCTTTCTAGCCCGGACTAGCTCCTACGAGCAGTACTTC

j_gene: TRBJ2-1
len: 16
abundance: once
v_gene: TRBV18
d_gene: TRBD2
CDR3aa: CASSPFSGSSYNEQFF
CDR3nt: TGTGCCAGCTCACCATTTAGCGGGAGCTCCTACAATGAGCAGTTCTTC

j_gene: TRBJ2-5
len: 11
abundance: .
v_gene: TRBV14
d_gene: .
CDR3aa: CASSQQGTQYF
CDR3nt: TGTGCCAGCAGCCAGCAGGGGACCCAGTACTTC

j_gene: TRBJ2-3
len: 18
abundance: .
v_gene: TRBV5-4
d_gene: TRBD2
CDR3aa: CASSLGGVAGPSTDTQYF
CDR3nt: TGTGCCAGCAGCTTGGGGGGGGTAGCGGGCCCTAGCACAGATACGCAGTATTTT

j_gene: TRBJ1-2
len: 13
abundance: .
v_gene: TRBV29-1
d_gene: TRBD1
CDR3aa: CSAGLDRGYGYTF
CDR3nt: TGCAGCGCTGGACTAGACAGGGGTTATGGCTACACCTTC

j_gene: TRBJ2-7
len: 15
abundance: .
v_gene: TRBV27
d_gene: TRBD2
CDR3aa: CASSTRGLAFYEQYF
CDR3nt: TGTGCCAGCAGTACCCGGGGACTAGCATTTTACGAGCAGTACTTC

j_gene: TRBJ2-4
len: 17
abundance: .
v_gene: TRBV7-3
d_gene: .
CDR3aa: CASSLGRGTTGAGIQYF
CDR3nt: TGTGCCAGCAGCTTAGGGCGGGGCACTACCGGGGCGGGCATTCAGTACTTC

j_gene: TRBJ2-3
len: 15
abundance: once
v_gene: TRBV25-1
d_gene: TRBD2
CDR3aa: CASSATSGRADTQYF
CDR3nt: TGTGCCAGCAGTGCCACTAGCGGGAGGGCAGATACGCAGTATTTT

j_gene: TRBJ2-2
len: 12
abundance: once
v_gene: TRBV2
d_gene: .
CDR3aa: CASTMEAGELFF
CDR3nt: TGTGCCAGCACCATGGAGGCCGGGGAGCTGTTTTTT

j_gene: TRBJ2-7
len: 14
abundance: .
v_gene: TRBV7-2
d_gene: .
CDR3aa: CASSLMPSTYEQYF
CDR3nt: TGTGCCAGCAGCTTAATGCCTAGCACGTACGAGCAGTACTTC

j_gene: TRBJ2-7
len: 18
abundance: .
v_gene: TRBV28
d_gene: TRBD2
CDR3aa: CASSLTPGTSGRAGEQYF
CDR3nt: TGTGCCAGCAGCCTTACCCCCGGGACTAGCGGGAGGGCGGGTGAGCAGTACTTC

j_gene: TRBJ1-3
len: 15
abundance: .
v_gene: TRBV4-2
d_gene: .
CDR3aa: CASSQEGRSENTIYF
CDR3nt: TGTGCCAGCAGCCAAGAGGGGCGGTCCGAAAACACCATATATTTT

j_gene: TRBJ1-2
len: 11
abundance: .
v_gene: TRBV20-1
d_gene: .
CDR3aa: CSARQNYGYTF
CDR3nt: TGCAGTGCTAGACAAAACTATGGCTACACCTTC

j_gene: TRBJ2-7
len: 15
abundance: once
v_gene: TRBV11-2
d_gene: TRBD1
CDR3aa: CASSPMAGTGVEQYF
CDR3nt: TGTGCCAGCAGCCCCATGGCCGGGACAGGGGTCGAGCAGTACTTC

j_gene: TRBJ1-5
len: 15
abundance: .
v_gene: TRBV30
d_gene: .
CDR3aa: CAWSDPNRPYQPQHF
CDR3nt: TGTGCCTGGAGTGACCCGAACAGGCCTTATCAGCCCCAGCATTTT

j_gene: TRBJ2-7
len: 13
abundance: .
v_gene: TRBV11-3
d_gene: .
CDR3aa: CASSPDRNYEQYF
CDR3nt: TGTGCCAGCAGCCCCGACAGGAACTACGAGCAGTACTTC

j_gene: TRBJ1-1
len: 14
abundance: .
v_gene: TRBV18
d_gene: .
CDR3aa: CASSPLTLRSRAFF
CDR3nt: TGTGCCAGCTCACCACTAACGCTCAGGTCGAGAGCTTTCTTT

j_gene: TRBJ1-1
len: 15
abundance: .
v_gene: TRBV30
d_gene: .
CDR3aa: CAWSEPGHWNTEAFF
CDR3nt: TGTGCCTGGAGTGAGCCGGGACATTGGAACACTGAAGCTTTCTTT

j_gene: TRBJ1-6
len: 17
abundance: .
v_gene: TRBV5-6
d_gene: .
CDR3aa: CASSLGGPRTVNSPLHF
CDR3nt: TGTGCCAGCAGCTTGGGGGGCCCGAGGACGGTGAATTCACCCCTCCACTTT

j_gene: TRBJ2-3
len: 15
abundance: .
v_gene: TRBV6-5
d_gene: TRBD2
CDR3aa: CASSPLAGGADTQYF
CDR3nt: TGTGCCAGCAGTCCCCTAGCGGGAGGGGCAGATACGCAGTATTTT